This TCR beta chain was identified in a study of cytomegalovirus exposure and HLA in healthy donors. The germline V gene encodes CDR1 MDHEN and CDR2 SYDVKM. V trimming: 8 bases; J trimming: 9 bases; junction bases outside the gene matches: 20. The CDR3 contains 17 residues. 13 Jbeta primers and 60 Vbeta primers were used for the PCR. This table comes from immunoSEQ multiplex PCR, and its TCRdb copy is limited to in-frame clones, with some not included. Here the sample spans 100,000 to 150,000 clones, over 15% being singletons. This rearrangement joins TRBV28 to TRBJ2-1, with 9 bases that match TRBD2. Sample: PBMCs. The sequence was collected from a female donor in good health and CMV-seropositive. This CDR3 is CASLPISGSRFAGEQFF. CDR3 nucleotides: TGTGCCAGCTTACCAATTAGCGGGAGTAGATTCGCAGGTGAGCAGTTCTTC.